This T cell receptor (beta chain) derives from a study of blood T cell repertoires in COVID-19. As for the study in general: From the United States, Italy and Spain came samples of acute and convalescent COVID-19.

Trimming left V 2 bases short and J 0 bases short, with 16 bases between. The CDR3 spans 17 residues. Germline V gene lookup returns CDR1 LNHDA and CDR2 SQIVND (reference sequence). How the authors handled the data: Scientists estimated how many nucleated cells there were by amplifying reference gene primers. Clones were sequenced by immunoSEQ multiplex PCR, and TCRdb holds only the in-frame ones, with some missing. The DNA gave D and trimming, while V, J and clone size come from that table. The table lists more than 150,000 clones, roughly 87% of them singletons. All enrollees were about 18 to 95 years old and from approximately 25 US areas.

The chain couples TRBV19 to TRBJ1-1; D is possibly TRBD1 (6 bases). The sequenced sample was PBMCs or T cells enriched from blood (not recorded which). The receptor was derived from a woman younger than 45 who had recovered from COVID-19. The CDR3 sequence is CASSIMTGESLNTEAFF. In nucleotides, the CDR3 is TGTGCCAGTAGTATAATGACAGGAGAGAGTTTGAACACTGAAGCTTTCTTT.